One and the same sample provided the 19 T cell receptor beta chains below, sequenced in a study of T cells in localized non-small cell lung cancer. Profiling relied on immunoSEQ multiplex PCR, and the TCRdb table lists in-frame clones only, not all of them. The sample lists tens of thousands of clones, 84% occurring once. The sequencing here drew on peripheral blood, taken before any cancer treatment. These receptors came from a female donor over 55 with stage I lung adenocarcinoma.

This clone was found many times. The rearrangement links TRBV18 to TRBJ1-1; TRBD1 matches 8 bases. CDR1 KGHSH and CDR2 LQKENI come from the germline V gene. J gave up 5 bases and V 4 bases, and 9 bases lay outside the gene matches. This CDR3 has 15 amino acids. This chain's CDR3 is CASSRDRINWTEAFF. The DNA of the CDR3 is TGTGCCAGCTCACGGGACAGGATTAATTGGACTGAAGCTTTCTTT.

The V and J genes are TRBV19 and TRBJ2-1; a weak D match, TRBD1 (5 bases). V lost 7 bases, J lost 12 bases, and 16 bases lay in between. The CDR3 consists of 12 residues. Germline-derived CDR1 and CDR2 are LNHDA and SQIVND (reference sequence). Here the CDR3 reads CASNTGPSGQFF. CDR3 sequence (DNA): TGTGCCAGTAACACAGGCCCCTCAGGGCAGTTCTTC.

V is TRBV7-2 and J is TRBJ2-5; possibly TRBD1 for D (6 bases). Germline CDR1 and CDR2: SGHTA and FQGNSA. The germline V and J ends were trimmed by 6 bases and 4 bases, with 12 bases remaining between them. The CDR3 is 13 residues long. CDR3 sequence: CASSRRDIETQYF. Written as DNA, the CDR3 is TGTGCCAGCAGTCGACGGGACATAGAGACCCAGTACTTC.

The V and J genes are TRBV9 and TRBJ1-3, with 8 bases that match TRBD1. The V and J ends lost 4 bases and 0 bases, in that order; junction bases with no gene match: 12. CDR3 length: 18 residues. Germline V lookup: CDR1 SGDLS, CDR2 YYNGEE. The CDR3 reads CASSTPRTGIISGNTIYF. In DNA, the CDR3 is TGTGCCAGCAGCACCCCCCGGACAGGGATAATCTCTGGAAACACCATATATTTT.

This chain connects TRBV7-6 to TRBJ1-4; maybe TRBD1 (6 bases). Per the germline V gene, CDR1 is SGHVS and CDR2 is FNYEAQ. This CDR3 has 17 residues. V was cut by 5 bases and J by 0 bases, with 16 bases left in between. In DNA, the CDR3 is TGTGCCAGCAGCGCCTTGGTGGGGGCCGCAACTAATGAAAAACTGTTTTTT. Translated: CASSALVGAATNEKLFF. Combining the CDR3 with reference TRBV7-6 and TRBJ1-4 gives the whole variable domain GAGVSQSPRYKVTKRGQDVALRCDPISGHVSLYWYRQALGQGPEFLTYFNYEAQQDKSGLPNDRFSAERPEGSISTLTIQRTEQRDSAMYRCASSALVGAATNEKLFFGSGTQLSVL.

This clone has just one count. J is TRBJ2-7 and V is TRBV18; D possibly corresponds to TRBD1 (6 bases). Trimming removed 3 bases at V and 4 bases at J, with 10 bases between. The CDR3 covers 13 residues. CDR1 and CDR2 from the germline V gene are KGHSH and LQKENI. CDR3 protein: CASSPGQSYEQYF. As DNA, the CDR3 is TGTGCCAGCTCACCTGGACAGTCATACGAGCAGTACTTC.

This chain's CDR3 is CASSWRTSGGDTQYF. CDR3 in DNA: TGCGCCAGCAGCTGGCGGACTAGCGGGGGGGATACGCAGTATTTT. The J gene is TRBJ2-3, the V gene TRBV5-1; 14 bases are a match to TRBD2. Germline V gene sequence: CDR1 SGHRS, CDR2 YFSETQ. This CDR3 is built from 15 residues. Germline trimming cut 3 bases from V and 6 bases from J; bases unmatched to any gene: 3.

V gene TRBV19 combines with J gene TRBJ1-6; D ambiguous. Germline V gene lookup returns CDR1 LNHDA and CDR2 SQIVND (reference sequence). The ends were cut back, 5 bases at V and 4 bases at J, with 9 bases in the middle. CDR3 length: 14 amino acids. CDR3 loop: CASSETEYNSPLHF. DNA for the CDR3: TGTGCCAGTAGTGAGACGGAGTATAATTCACCCCTCCACTTT.

The chain employs TRBV4-2 and TRBJ2-7, with 7 bases that match TRBD1. V gave up 3 bases and J gave up 0 bases; unmatched junction bases: 8. The CDR3 extends over 16 amino acids. Germline V CDR1 and CDR2: LGHNA, YNFKEQ. This CDR3 is CASSQEAQGFSYEQYF. In DNA form, the CDR3 reads TGTGCCAGCAGCCAGGAGGCACAGGGGTTCTCCTACGAGCAGTACTTC.

The V and J genes are TRBV4-1 and TRBJ1-4; D unresolved. Germline assignment: CDR1 MGHRA and CDR2 YSYEKL. The CDR3 runs 16 residues. The ends were cut back, 0 bases at V and 7 bases at J, with 15 bases in the middle. CDR3 sequence: CASSQEAGEGSEKLFF. In DNA form, the CDR3 reads TGCGCCAGCAGCCAAGAGGCAGGTGAGGGTAGTGAAAAACTGTTTTTT.

The chain uses TRBV11-2 and TRBJ2-5; 10 bases map to TRBD2. There are 16 residues in the CDR3. Trimming at V came to 2 bases and at J to 2 bases, leaving 5 bases not matched to a gene. Germline V gene lookup returns CDR1 SGHAT and CDR2 FQNNGV. Here the CDR3 reads CASSLLIAGGQETQYF. The CDR3 nucleotides read TGTGCCAGCAGCTTACTAATAGCGGGAGGACAAGAGACCCAGTACTTC.

This sequence joins TRBV5-1 and TRBJ2-1; possibly TRBD1 for D (6 bases). This CDR3 is built from 15 residues. The germline V gene encodes CDR1 SGHRS and CDR2 YFSETQ. Between the trimmed V and J ends, which lost 0 bases and 6 bases, there was a span of 13 bases. The CDR3 DNA sequence: TGCGCCAGCAGCTTGGTACCCGACAGGCGCAATGAGCAGTTCTTC. The encoded protein is CASSLVPDRRNEQFF. Looking up the rest from reference TRBV5-1 and TRBJ2-1 gives the full variable domain: KAGVTQTPRYLIKTRGQQVTLSCSPISGHRSVSWYQQTPGQGLQFLFEYFSETQRNKGNFPGRFSGRQFSNSRSEMNVSTLELGDSALYLCASSLVPDRRNEQFFGPGTRLTVL.

The rearrangement joins TRBV5-5 to TRBJ2-2; 7 bases agree with TRBD1. This CDR3 spans 15 amino acids. Trimming took 4 bases from V and 3 from J; bases not matched to a gene: 6. Germline CDR1 and CDR2: SGHKS and YYEKEE (reference sequence). The DNA of the CDR3 is TGTGCCAGCAGCCCGGGACAGACTTACACCGGGGAGCTGTTTTTT. Translated, it gives CASSPGQTYTGELFF.

The chain uses TRBV27 and TRBJ1-2, with a tentative D call TRBD1 (5 bases). Trimming pared 1 base from V and 0 bases from J, leaving 9 bases between. This CDR3 contains 15 residues. Germline values: CDR1 MNHEY, CDR2 SMNVEV (reference sequence). In nucleotides, the CDR3 is TGTGCCAGCAGTTTATGGGGGGGGGCTAACTATGGCTACACCTTC. Its protein product is CASSLWGGANYGYTF.

The table lists this clone with a count of one. J is TRBJ1-2 and V is TRBV9; a possible D gene is TRBD1 (5 bases). This CDR3 comprises 15 residues. The germline gives CDR1 SGDLS, CDR2 YYNGEE. Trimming removed 0 bases from V and 4 bases from J, with 13 bases in between. The CDR3 loop is CASSVGQRGGYGYTF. In DNA, the CDR3 is TGTGCCAGCAGCGTAGGACAGCGAGGTGGCTATGGCTACACCTTC.

The chain has TRBV14 and TRBJ1-5; D gene uncertain. V lost 7 bases and J 9 bases, leaving 22 bases between the germline ends. The germline V gene encodes CDR1 SGHDN and CDR2 FVKESK. The CDR3 is 15 residues long. CDR3 residues: CASIPARLLGPPQHF. The CDR3 DNA sequence: TGTGCCAGCATCCCTGCTCGCCTTTTGGGTCCGCCCCAGCATTTT.

The chain recombines TRBV5-1 with TRBJ2-1; 8 bases are shared with TRBD1. The CDR3 is 16 residues long. Germline assignment: CDR1 SGHRS and CDR2 YFSETQ. The ends lost 4 bases at V and 2 bases at J; junction bases unmatched: 8. The DNA for the CDR3 is TGCGCCAGCAGCGGCGGGACAGGAGGCCCCTACAATGAGCAGTTCTTC. This gives the protein CASSGGTGGPYNEQFF.

The rearrangement uses TRBV7-8 and TRBJ2-7; 8 bases line up with TRBD2. This CDR3 is built from 15 residues. Germline V gene sequence: CDR1 SGHVS, CDR2 FQNEAQ. After removal of 1 base from V and 3 bases from J, the junction contained 5 bases not matched to a gene. CDR3 in amino acids: CASSLVLSGSYEQYF. The DNA of the CDR3 is TGTGCCAGCAGCTTAGTTTTGAGCGGGAGCTACGAGCAGTACTTC.

With regard to this clone: Its ends do not fully match the called genes, so a read error is possible. This sequence joins TRBV6-5 and TRBJ2-1; no firm D call. CDR1 is MNHEY, CDR2 SVGAGI, per germline. The CDR3 has 15 residues. CDR3 sequence (DNA): TGTGCCATCAGTGTGGACCCACGCTCCTACAATGAGCAGTTCTTC. Its protein product is CAISVDPRSYNEQFF.